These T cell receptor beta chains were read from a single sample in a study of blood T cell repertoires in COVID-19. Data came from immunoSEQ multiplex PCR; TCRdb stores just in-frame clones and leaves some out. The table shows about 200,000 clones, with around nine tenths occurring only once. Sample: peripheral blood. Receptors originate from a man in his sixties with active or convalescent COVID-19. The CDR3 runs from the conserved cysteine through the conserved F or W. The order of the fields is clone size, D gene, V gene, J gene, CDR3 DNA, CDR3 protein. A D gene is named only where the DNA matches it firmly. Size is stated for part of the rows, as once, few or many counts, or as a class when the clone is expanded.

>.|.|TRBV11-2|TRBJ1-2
TGTGCCAGCAGCCCGGGGGGGTTCTATGGCTACACCTTC
CASSPGGFYGYTF
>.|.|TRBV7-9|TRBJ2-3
TGTGCCAGCAGCTTGATAGGGGTAGATACGCAGTATTTT
CASSLIGVDTQYF
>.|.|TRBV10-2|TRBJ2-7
TGCGCCAGCAGAGACTATAGTGAGCAGTACTTC
CASRDYSEQYF
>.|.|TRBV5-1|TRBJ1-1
TGCGCCAGCAGCTTGGTTTTCAGGGGAGCTAGGAACACTGAAGCTTTCTTT
CASSLVFRGARNTEAFF
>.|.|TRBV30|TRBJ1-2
TGTGCCTGGACCACGGACAGAGACTATGGCTACACCTTC
CAWTTDRDYGYTF
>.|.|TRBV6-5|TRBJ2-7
TGTGCCAGCGAAACTGGTTCCTACGAGCAGTACTTC
CASETGSYEQYF
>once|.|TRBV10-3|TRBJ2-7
TGTGCCATCAGTGGCGGGGAAAAGAGTGAGCAGTACTTC
CAISGGEKSEQYF
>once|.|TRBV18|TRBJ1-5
TGTGCCAGCTCACCTTTCGCGGGGGCTGTCGGCAATCAGCCCCAGCATTTT
CASSPFAGAVGNQPQHF
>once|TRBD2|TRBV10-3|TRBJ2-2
TGTGCCATCACCATGAGGGGAGCGGGGACGAACACCGGGGAGCTGTTTTTT
CAITMRGAGTNTGELFF
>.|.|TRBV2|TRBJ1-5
TGTGCCAGCAGTGACAGGGTTCTGGGGCCCCAGCATTTT
CASSDRVLGPQHF
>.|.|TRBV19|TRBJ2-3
TGTGCCAGTAGTATCACGTCTAGGGGGAGCACAGATACGCAGTATTTT
CASSITSRGSTDTQYF
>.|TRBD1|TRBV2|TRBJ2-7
TGTGCCAGCAGGGCACAGGGGAACTCCTACGAGCAGTACTTC
CASRAQGNSYEQYF
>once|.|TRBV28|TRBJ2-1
TGTGCCAGCAGTTTAGAACAGAAACAGTTCTTC
CASSLEQKQFF
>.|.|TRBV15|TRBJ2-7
TGTGCCACCAGCTCGGACAGTAACAACGAGCAGTACTTC
CATSSDSNNEQYF
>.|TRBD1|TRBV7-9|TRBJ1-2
TGTGCCAGCAGTACGACAGGGGGCTCGGGTGGCTACACCTTC
CASSTTGGSGGYTF
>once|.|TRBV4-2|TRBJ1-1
TGTGCCAGCAGCCAAGATTATACAGGTGGGGGGACTGAAGCTTTCTTT
CASSQDYTGGGTEAFF
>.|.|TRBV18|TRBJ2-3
TGTGCCAGCTCACCTCAACCTCAAGGAGGCACAGATACGCAGTATTTT
CASSPQPQGGTDTQYF
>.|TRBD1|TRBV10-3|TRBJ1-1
TGTGCCACCGGACAGGGGAACACTGAAGCTTTCTTT
CATGQGNTEAFF
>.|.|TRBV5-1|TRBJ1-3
TGCGCCAGCAGCTTGATGGGGGCCATACCGGGCTCTGGAAACACCATATATTTT
CASSLMGAIPGSGNTIYF
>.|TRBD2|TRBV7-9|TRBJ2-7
TGTGCCAGCAGCTTATATACGGGGGGAACCTACGAGCAGTACTTC
CASSLYTGGTYEQYF
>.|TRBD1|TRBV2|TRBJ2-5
TGTGCCAGCAGTGCCCGACAGGGGGTATTTGGGACCCAGTACTTC
CASSARQGVFGTQYF
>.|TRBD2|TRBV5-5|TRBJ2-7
TGTGCCAGCAGCTTTATTATGGCGGGAGGAGAGCAGTACTTC
CASSFIMAGGEQYF
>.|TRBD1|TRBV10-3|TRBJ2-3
TGTGCCATCAGTGAGGTAGGGACAGCTAGCACAGATACGCAGTATTTT
CAISEVGTASTDTQYF
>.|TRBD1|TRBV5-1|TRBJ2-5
TGCGCCAGCAGCCCTATCGGGACAGGGATTAAAGAGACCCAGTACTTC
CASSPIGTGIKETQYF
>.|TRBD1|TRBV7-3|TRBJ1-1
TGTGCCAGCAGCACGGGGCAGGGGGCGAACACTGAAGCTTTCTTT
CASSTGQGANTEAFF
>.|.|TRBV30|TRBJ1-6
TGTGCCTGGTCGAGGTGGGGAGGTTCACCCCTCCACTTT
CAWSRWGGSPLHF
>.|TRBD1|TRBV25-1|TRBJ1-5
TGTGCCAGCTCTGGACAGGGTCGACAGCCCCAGCATTTT
CASSGQGRQPQHF
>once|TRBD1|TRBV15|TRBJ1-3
TGTGCCACCAGCAGAGATTTAGGACAGGGGACAATCTCTGGAAACACCATATATTTT
CATSRDLGQGTISGNTIYF
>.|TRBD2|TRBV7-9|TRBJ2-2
TGTGCCAGCAGCTTATTGGCGGGGGTGAACACCGGGGAGCTGTTTTTT
CASSLLAGVNTGELFF
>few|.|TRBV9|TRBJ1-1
TGTGCCAGCAGCGTTACTAGCCAGAACACTGAAGCTTTCTTT
CASSVTSQNTEAFF
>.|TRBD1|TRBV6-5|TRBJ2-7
TGTGCCAGCAGCCGAGGACAGGGGGCGTTTGAGCAGTACTTC
CASSRGQGAFEQYF
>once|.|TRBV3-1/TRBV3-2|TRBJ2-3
TGTGCCAGCAGCCAAGGTGGTGGCGGGGGCTCAGATACGCAGTATTTT
CASSQGGGGGSDTQYF
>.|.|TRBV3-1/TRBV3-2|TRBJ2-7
TGTGCCAGCAGCCGGGGCGGGACCTACGAGCAGTACTTC
CASSRGGTYEQYF
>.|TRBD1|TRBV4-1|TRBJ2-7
TGCGCCAGCAGCCCCCGGACAGGGGGGAACGAGCAGTACTTC
CASSPRTGGNEQYF
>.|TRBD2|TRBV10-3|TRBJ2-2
TGTGCCATCAGTAGCGGGGGGGCCAGCGGGGAGCTGTTTTTT
CAISSGGASGELFF
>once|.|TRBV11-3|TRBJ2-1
TGTGCCAGCAGCCCTCACCGAGGCTACAATGAGCAGTTCTTC
CASSPHRGYNEQFF
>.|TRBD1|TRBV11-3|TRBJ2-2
TGTGCCAGCAGCCCCAGACCGGGACAGATGAACACCGGGGAGCTGTTTTTT
CASSPRPGQMNTGELFF
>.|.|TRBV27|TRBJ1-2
TGTGCCAGCAGCCTTGACTACGCTGGTGGCTACACCTTC
CASSLDYAGGYTF
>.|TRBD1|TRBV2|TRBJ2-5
TGTGCCAGCGGAAGGGACAGGGGCGTGGAGACCCAGTACTTC
CASGRDRGVETQYF